The clone carrying this T cell receptor (beta chain) was picked up a small number of times. Its specificity is not known. These data belong to a study of metastatic and nonmetastatic thyroid tumors. The wider study: Across peripheral blood and tumor or nodule tissue samples taken from malignant and benign thyroid patients, the repertoires were compared with one another.

This CDR3 is 16 amino acids long. The germline V gene has CDR1 MDHEN and CDR2 SYDVKM. V was clipped by 4 bases and J by 6 bases, with 21 bases between them. Per the original data handling: Between-group CDR3 differences, defined by clinicopathological status, yielded a distant-metastasis classifier for papillary thyroid cancer. TCRdb re-analyzed the PCR reads using MiXCR. For this entry, the V and J calls and clone size follow TCRdb and not the study's own pipeline. The profile shows about 43,000 clones, under 4% of them singletons. Regarding the study as a whole: According to reports, the diversity of TCR beta was significantly higher in malignant thyroid tumors than in benign nodules, and this held in both blood and tumor samples.

Each patient went into thyroid surgery without having received any treatment. This clonotype was sampled from a female donor with papillary thyroid cancer or a benign thyroid nodule (not recorded which). Some clones in this sample may be carry-over from other donors' samples. Sample: blood. The chain combines TRBV28 with TRBJ1-2; D is perhaps TRBD1 (5 bases). CDR3 protein: CASSYPGGSDLNGYTF. CDR3 coding DNA: TGTGCCAGCAGTTACCCGGGGGGGAGCGATCTGAATGGCTACACCTTC.